This T cell receptor beta chain was recorded in a study of blood T cell repertoires in COVID-19. Overall study: Samples taken during acute and convalescent COVID-19 were collected in the United States, Italy and Spain.

TCRdb's table, derived via immunoSEQ multiplex PCR, lists solely in-frame clones and lacks some. The data contain around 250,000 clones, 82% of them singletons. This CDR3 comprises 12 residues. Germline V gene data show CDR1 as MNHEY and CDR2 as SVGAGI. Trimming at V came to 6 bases and at J to 6 bases, leaving 5 bases not matched to a gene. The TCR comes from a young woman with acute or convalescent COVID-19. The sequenced sample was peripheral blood. The chain couples TRBV6-5 to TRBJ2-7; 7 bases line up with TRBD1. The CDR3 reads CASRRQGGEQYF. DNA for the CDR3: TGTGCCAGCAGAAGACAGGGCGGCGAGCAGTACTTC.